The 11 T cell receptor beta chains reported below all come from one sample, sequenced in a study of circulating and synovial CD4+ cells in juvenile arthritis. Repertoires were generated with immunoSEQ multiplex PCR, while TCRdb's copy carries only in-frame clones and drops some. This sample has about 16,000 clones, with 91% found just once. The sequenced sample was CD4+ T cells from blood. The receptor set was obtained from a human donor with juvenile idiopathic arthritis.

V and J are TRBV10-3 and TRBJ1-6, with no clear D. This CDR3 is 14 amino acids long. The germline V gene encodes CDR1 ENHRY and CDR2 SYGVKD. Trimming removed 4 bases at V and 12 bases at J, with 16 bases between. CDR3 sequence (DNA): TGTGCCATCAGTGGTAGACGGTCCGCGGAACCCCTCCACTTT. This sequence encodes CAISGRRSAEPLHF.

The chain carries TRBV5-6 and TRBJ2-7, with D uncertain. The CDR3 sequence is 13 residues long. V shed 5 bases and J shed 1 base, with 10 bases lying between them. The germline V gene encodes CDR1 SGHDT and CDR2 YYEEEE. The CDR3 nucleotides read TGTGCCAGCAGTTCGGGTCGATCCTACGAGCAGTACTTC. It specifies CASSSGRSYEQYF. The whole variable domain, filled in from reference TRBV5-6 and TRBJ2-7, reads DAGVTQSPTHLIKTRGQQVTLRCSPKSGHDTVSWYQQALGQGPQFIFQYYEEEERQRGNFPDRFSGHQFPNYSSELNVNALLLGDSALYLCASSSGRSYEQYFGPGTRLTVT.

This rearrangement joins TRBV5-5 to TRBJ1-5; D unclear. The V end lost 2 bases, the J end lost 12 bases, and 15 bases lay between the germline ends. The CDR3 contains 13 residues. Germline V gene sequence: CDR1 SGHKS, CDR2 YYEKEE (reference sequence). The CDR3 spells CASSFGPGKGQHF. Here the CDR3 DNA reads TGTGCCAGCAGCTTCGGACCCGGGAAGGGCCAGCATTTT.

V gene TRBV7-2 combines with J gene TRBJ2-5, with 10 positions matching TRBD2. Losses at the gene ends were 0 bases for V and 5 bases for J; bases not matched to a gene: 6. Germline CDR1 is SGHTA and CDR2 is FQGNSA. This CDR3 has 16 amino acids. CDR3 residues: CASSLAASGGWETQYF. CDR3 DNA sequence: TGTGCCAGCAGCTTAGCAGCTAGCGGGGGTTGGGAGACCCAGTACTTC.

CDR3 bases: TGTGCCATCAGTGAGGGAGGGACAGGGGCCACGAACTCCTACGAGCAGTACTTC. Protein product: CAISEGGTGATNSYEQYF. V and J are TRBV10-3 and TRBJ2-7; 10 positions agree with TRBD1. This CDR3 is 18 amino acids long. V was clipped by 2 bases and J by 0 bases; unmatched bases: 10. Germline V CDR1 and CDR2: ENHRY, SYGVKD.

The chain recombines TRBV7-8 with TRBJ1-3; TRBD1 matches at 10 bases. The germline CDR1 and CDR2 sequences are SGHVS and FQNEAQ. V lost 10 bases to trimming and J lost 2 bases; unmatched junction nucleotides: 14. The CDR3 is made up of 17 amino acids. The CDR3 nucleotides read TGTGCCACCTTCGGGACAGGGGACTTAGGCACTGGAAACACCATATATTTT. As protein: CATFGTGDLGTGNTIYF.

The chain carries TRBV6-6 and TRBJ1-2; tentative D call: TRBD1 (6 bases). Trimming removed 4 bases from V and 3 bases from J, with 18 bases in between. Germline CDR1 MNHNY, CDR2 SVGAGI (reference sequence). This CDR3 comprises 16 residues. CDR3 loop: CASSSRGGKGDYGYTF. Written as DNA, the CDR3 is TGTGCCAGCAGTTCCCGAGGGGGAAAGGGGGACTATGGCTACACCTTC.

The J gene is TRBJ2-1, the V gene TRBV6-6, with D unresolved. V shed 4 bases and J shed 7 bases, with 5 bases lying between them. The CDR3 totals 11 residues. The germline gives CDR1 MNHNY, CDR2 SVGAGI (reference sequence). The DNA of the CDR3 is TGTGCCAGCAGTTTAGATAATGAGCAGTTCTTC. This codes for CASSLDNEQFF.

The CDR3, as DNA: TGTGCCAGCAGTTCACCCGGGACAGCAACCTACGAGCAGTACTTC. Its translation: CASSSPGTATYEQYF. This sequence joins TRBV27 and TRBJ2-7, with TRBD1 matching over 7 bases. Per the germline V gene, CDR1 is MNHEY and CDR2 is SMNVEV (reference sequence). There are 15 residues in the CDR3. Unmatched junction bases numbered 8, after V lost 4 bases and J lost 2 bases.

The chain is built from TRBV28 and TRBJ1-5; D is undetermined. The CDR3 has 14 amino acids. Trimming removed 3 bases from V and 6 bases from J, with 12 bases in between. Germline CDR1 is MDHEN and CDR2 is SYDVKM. The CDR3 is CASSFILLRQPQHF. The DNA for the CDR3 is TGTGCCAGCAGTTTTATACTCTTGCGTCAGCCCCAGCATTTT.

The chain employs TRBV5-1 and TRBJ2-3; 9 nucleotides match TRBD2. CDR3 length: 18 residues. J was trimmed by 2 bases and V by 1 base; bases with no gene match: 11. The germline V gene encodes CDR1 SGHRS and CDR2 YFSETQ. For the CDR3, the DNA is TGCGCCAGCAGCTTGACCACAAAGACTAGCGGATACACAGATACGCAGTATTTT. Protein product: CASSLTTKTSGYTDTQYF. The full variable domain, completed using reference TRBV5-1 and TRBJ2-3, is KAGVTQTPRYLIKTRGQQVTLSCSPISGHRSVSWYQQTPGQGLQFLFEYFSETQRNKGNFPGRFSGRQFSNSRSEMNVSTLELGDSALYLCASSLTTKTSGYTDTQYFGPGTRLTVL.